The 15 T cell receptor beta chains in this list originate from one sample, sequenced in a study of blood T cell repertoires in COVID-19. Measured with immunoSEQ multiplex PCR; TCRdb has only the in-frame clones, and not every one. The sample records approximately 90,000 clones, roughly 84% being singletons. The sample taken for sequencing was peripheral blood. Source of these receptors: a man in his sixties or seventies with acute or convalescent COVID-19.

V gene TRBV2 combines with J gene TRBJ1-4; unclear D gene. Trimming left V 5 bases short and J 3 bases short, with 13 bases between. CDR1 and CDR2 (germline): SNHLY, FYNNEI. CDR3 size: 15 residues. The CDR3 reads CASSPDWGANEKLFF. For the CDR3, the DNA is TGTGCCAGCAGTCCCGACTGGGGAGCTAATGAAAAACTGTTTTTT.

The rearrangement uses TRBV7-3 and TRBJ2-1, with TRBD1 matching 7 bases. CDR3 size: 15 residues. Losses at the gene ends were 1 base for V and 9 bases for J; bases not matched to a gene: 9. Germline assignment: CDR1 SGHTA and CDR2 FQGTGA. The CDR3, as DNA: TGTGCCAGCAGCTTAATACAGGGGAGACAAAGTGAGCAGTTCTTC. Translated: CASSLIQGRQSEQFF.

The chain employs TRBV3-1 (or the pseudogene TRBV3-2) and TRBJ1-1, with D maybe TRBD1 (6 bases). V shed 3 bases and J shed 8 bases, with 10 bases lying between them. This CDR3 spans 12 amino acids. Germline V gives CDR1 LGHDT, CDR2 YNNKEL (reference sequence). The CDR3 DNA is TGTGCCAGCAGCCACATAGACAGGGAAGCTTTCTTT. Encoded protein: CASSHIDREAFF.

The chain carries TRBV6-6 and TRBJ1-2, with 10 bases fitting TRBD1. This CDR3 is 16 amino acids long. Germline values: CDR1 MNHNY, CDR2 SVGAGI (reference sequence). J lost 3 bases, V lost 6 bases, and 10 bases had no gene match. The CDR3 is CASSSPGTGAYYGYTF. The CDR3 DNA reads TGTGCCAGCAGCTCGCCAGGGACAGGGGCCTACTATGGCTACACCTTC.

The chain couples TRBV4-1 to TRBJ2-6; 7 bases are shared with TRBD1. J gave up 1 base and V 5 bases, and 2 bases lay outside the gene matches. Germline CDR1 is MGHRA and CDR2 is YSYEKL. There are 15 residues in the CDR3. The CDR3 DNA is TGCGCCAGCAGCTCACAGGGGTCTGGGGCCAACGTCCTGACTTTC. As protein: CASSSQGSGANVLTF.

The V gene is TRBV19, the J gene TRBJ2-5; TRBD2 is a possible D gene (7 bases). The germline V gene encodes CDR1 LNHDA and CDR2 SQIVND (reference sequence). Trimming pared 7 bases from V and 2 bases from J, leaving 17 bases between. CDR3 length: 15 residues. CDR3 bases: TGTGCCAGTAATGGGGGCGGGACTATACAAGAGACCCAGTACTTC. This gives the protein CASNGGGTIQETQYF.

This clone was seen a few times. The genes are TRBV4-2 and TRBJ1-5; D is uncertain. Germline V gene data show CDR1 as LGHNA and CDR2 as YNFKEQ. CDR3 length equals 11 residues. The germline V and J ends were trimmed by 6 bases and 5 bases, with 5 bases remaining between them. Here the CDR3 DNA reads TGTGCCAGCAGATACTATCAGCCCCAGCATTTT. This sequence encodes CASRYYQPQHF.

This chain links TRBV5-6 with TRBJ2-7, with 11 bases aligning to TRBD1. The CDR3 loop spans 14 amino acids. Germline V CDR1 and CDR2: SGHDT, YYEEEE. J was trimmed by 5 bases and V by 4 bases; bases with no gene match: 5. The CDR3 is CASSGTGGFHEQYV. In nucleotides, the CDR3 is TGTGCCAGCAGCGGGACAGGGGGGTTCCACGAGCAGTACGTC.

The chain links TRBV6-5 to TRBJ2-7, with TRBD2 identical over 10 bases. CDR3 length: 14 residues. V was pared by 5 bases and J by 3 bases, with 4 bases of the junction left unmatched. Germline CDR1 MNHEY, CDR2 SVGAGI. The CDR3 here is CASSTLAGDYEQYF. DNA for the CDR3: TGTGCCAGCAGTACCCTAGCGGGGGACTACGAGCAGTACTTC.

This chain joins TRBV6-5 and TRBJ2-3; tentatively, D is TRBD1 (7 bases). V was trimmed by 6 bases and J by 5 bases, leaving 15 bases between them. This CDR3 is built from 14 residues. Per germline, CDR1 MNHEY and CDR2 SVGAGI. The CDR3 here is CASSRGVRGDTQYF. In DNA form, the CDR3 reads TGTGCCAGCAGCAGGGGGGTACGGGGAGATACGCAGTATTTT.

In this sample, this clone turned up a few times. V gene TRBV5-1 combines with J gene TRBJ1-1; 7 bases map to TRBD1. Germline V CDR1 and CDR2: SGHRS, YFSETQ. V shed 4 bases and J 0 bases; nucleotides not matched to a gene: 3. This CDR3 has 14 residues. The CDR3 region is CASSPGGMNTEAFF. CDR3 coding DNA: TGCGCCAGCAGCCCAGGGGGGATGAACACTGAAGCTTTCTTT.

The chain carries TRBV25-1 and TRBJ2-1; D gene uncertain. CDR1 and CDR2 from the germline V gene are MGHDK and SYGVNS. CDR3 length equals 11 residues. The CDR3 bases are TGTGCATCAAACCAGTACAATGAGCAGTTCTTC. Translation: CASNQYNEQFF.

The gene calls are TRBV4-1 and TRBJ1-5; D perhaps matches TRBD1 (5 bases). The CDR3 length is 15 residues. The V gene's germline CDR1 is MGHRA and CDR2 YSYEKL. V lost 7 bases and J lost 5, with 18 bases in between. The CDR3 is CASTARPGDDQPQHF. The CDR3 region has the DNA TGCGCCAGCACCGCTCGGCCGGGGGACGATCAGCCCCAGCATTTT.

Concerning this clone itself: The junction differs from germline at one of its ends, possibly a read error. J is TRBJ1-3 and V is TRBV13; D is possibly TRBD1 (5 bases). The CDR3 runs 11 residues. Germline CDR1 PRHDT, CDR2 FYEKMQ (reference sequence). CDR3 in amino acids: CASSLGLVQDF. CDR3 sequence (DNA): TGTGCCAGCAGCTTGGGACTGGTTCAGGATTTT. Using reference TRBV13 and TRBJ1-3 for the parts outside the CDR3, the full variable domain is AAGVIQSPRHLIKEKRETATLKCYPIPRHDTVYWYQQGPGQDPQFLISFYEKMQSDKGSIPDRFSAQQFSDYHSELNMSSLELGDSALYFCASSLGLVQDFGEGSWLTVV.

V gene TRBV27 combines with J gene TRBJ2-3; D might be TRBD2 (7 bases). The V gene's germline CDR1 is MNHEY and CDR2 SMNVEV (reference sequence). V shed 7 bases and J shed 7 bases, with 12 bases lying between them. The length of the CDR3 is 12 residues. DNA for the CDR3: TGTGCCAGCACCGACGGGGGGCATACGCAGTATTTT. The encoded protein is CASTDGGHTQYF.